The TCR beta chain under discussion was sequenced for a study of cytomegalovirus exposure and HLA in healthy donors. This CDR3 contains 17 residues. J was trimmed by 7 bases and V by 0 bases; bases with no gene match: 13. Turning to this clone: The antigen remains undetermined.

The PCR employed 60 Vbeta primers together with 13 Jbeta primers. Only in-frame clones appear in the TCRdb table, and some are missing; sequencing was by immunoSEQ multiplex PCR. There are 150,000 to 200,000 clones in the sample; approximately 82% occur only once, and less than 9.5% lies in the top ten. Findings of the study overall: The likely origin of a cluster of highly shared sequence variants was a sequencing artifact. Roughly uniform depth of sequencing across donors was assumed in presence/absence analyses.

The receptor was derived from a woman aged 40 to 50 in good health and CMV-seropositive. Sequencing input: PBMCs. The chain carries TRBV23-1 and TRBJ1-2; 8 positions agree with TRBD1. TRBV23-1 is filed as an ORF, its function uncertain. CDR3 protein: CASSQSYFRGRLLGYTF. CDR3 DNA: TGCGCCAGCAGTCAATCGTACTTCAGGGGGCGTCTCCTTGGCTACACCTTC.